These T cell receptor beta chains were read from a single sample in a study of molecular identifiers for immune sequencing clone quantification. TCRdb reprocessed the PCR reads via MiXCR and lists one record per CDR3 protein. The sample consists of about 320,000 distinct CDR3 sequences, 20% to 25% of them appearing once. The sample consisted of naive CD8+ T cells from blood, with Jurkat cell RNA spiked in. The source is a human donor in good health. Some libraries in this study had Jurkat cell RNA spiked in. Each CDR3 is given with its conserved first and last residue. D genes are given only for firm matches. Size is omitted from some rows. Given values are once, few, many or a class for expanded clones.

clone_size: NA; v_call: TRBV27; j_call: TRBJ2-1; d_call: TRBD2; cdr3_nt: TGTGCCAGCATGCTACTAGCGGGATCTGAGCAGTTCTTC; cdr3_aa: CASMLLAGSEQFF
clone_size: many; v_call: TRBV5-6; j_call: TRBJ1-3; d_call: TRBD1; cdr3_nt: TGTGCCAGCAGCTCGATTCAGGGGGCCTTATCTGGAAACACCATATATTTT; cdr3_aa: CASSSIQGALSGNTIYF
clone_size: NA; v_call: TRBV30; j_call: TRBJ2-2; d_call: NA; cdr3_nt: TGTGCCTGCTATGGCGTCACCGGGGAGCTGTTTTTT; cdr3_aa: CACYGVTGELFF
clone_size: many; v_call: TRBV7-9; j_call: TRBJ1-4; d_call: NA; cdr3_nt: TGTGCCAGCAGCTTAGAGCTACAGGGTGGTGCTGGTTATGAAAAACTGTTTTTT; cdr3_aa: CASSLELQGGAGYEKLFF
clone_size: NA; v_call: TRBV2; j_call: TRBJ2-5; d_call: NA; cdr3_nt: TGTGCCTGCAGTGAACGGTCAGGGGGGCATCCGTACCAAGAGACCCAGTACTTC; cdr3_aa: CACSERSGGHPYQETQYF
clone_size: many; v_call: TRBV29-1; j_call: TRBJ1-4; d_call: TRBD1; cdr3_nt: TGCAGCGTCTTTGACAGGGGTGGTGAAAAACTGTTTTTT; cdr3_aa: CSVFDRGGEKLFF
clone_size: few; v_call: TRBV19; j_call: TRBJ2-1; d_call: NA; cdr3_nt: TGTGCCAGTAGTGTGACGAACTACAATGAGCAGTTCTTC; cdr3_aa: CASSVTNYNEQFF
clone_size: NA; v_call: TRBV14; j_call: TRBJ1-1; d_call: NA; cdr3_nt: TGTGCCAGCAGCCAAGATAAAGAACGGGGCACTGAAGCTTTCTTT; cdr3_aa: CASSQDKERGTEAFF
clone_size: many; v_call: TRBV27; j_call: TRBJ1-1; d_call: NA; cdr3_nt: TGTGCCAGCAGTCTGCTGGGGCCCAGCACTGAAGCTTTCTTT; cdr3_aa: CASSLLGPSTEAFF
clone_size: many; v_call: TRBV6-1; j_call: TRBJ2-1; d_call: TRBD2; cdr3_nt: TGTGCCAGCAGTACAACTAGCGGGGTATACAATGAGCAGTTCTTC; cdr3_aa: CASSTTSGVYNEQFF
clone_size: many; v_call: TRBV4-1; j_call: TRBJ1-5; d_call: TRBD1; cdr3_nt: TGCGCCAGCAGCCAATCTACAGGGGGCGGTCAGCCCCAGCATTTT; cdr3_aa: CASSQSTGGGQPQHF
clone_size: few; v_call: TRBV20-1; j_call: TRBJ1-3; d_call: NA; cdr3_nt: TGCAGTGCTAGATTAGTGAGCGGAGCAGCCTCTGGAAACACCATATATTTT; cdr3_aa: CSARLVSGAASGNTIYF
clone_size: NA; v_call: TRBV18; j_call: TRBJ2-7; d_call: TRBD2; cdr3_nt: TGTGCCAGCCGGACCCCGGGAGGGTCCTACGAGCAGTACTTC; cdr3_aa: CASRTPGGSYEQYF
clone_size: NA; v_call: TRBV3-1; j_call: TRBJ2-1; d_call: NA; cdr3_nt: TGTGCCAGCAGCCTAGGGACACAAGGAACCTACAATGAGCAGTTCTTC; cdr3_aa: CASSLGTQGTYNEQFF
clone_size: NA; v_call: TRBV3-1; j_call: TRBJ2-2; d_call: NA; cdr3_nt: TGTGCCGGCAGCCCGTTCAGGCTCCTTGACGGGGAGCTGTTTTTT; cdr3_aa: CAGSPFRLLDGELFF
clone_size: NA; v_call: TRBV12-3/TRBV12-4; j_call: TRBJ1-1; d_call: NA; cdr3_nt: TGTGCCAGCAGTACAGAGAGCACTGAAGCTTTCTTT; cdr3_aa: CASSTESTEAFF
clone_size: many; v_call: TRBV5-1; j_call: TRBJ2-2; d_call: NA; cdr3_nt: TGCGCCAGCAGCTTACAGGGAAGCGGGGAGCTGTTTTTT; cdr3_aa: CASSLQGSGELFF
clone_size: many; v_call: TRBV28; j_call: TRBJ2-7; d_call: TRBD2; cdr3_nt: TGTGCCAGCAGTTTATCGGCGGGGGGGGCCTACGAGCAGTACTTC; cdr3_aa: CASSLSAGGAYEQYF
clone_size: many; v_call: TRBV7-9; j_call: TRBJ1-5; d_call: NA; cdr3_nt: TGTGCCAGCAGCTCTAATAGCAATCAGCCCCAGCATTTT; cdr3_aa: CASSSNSNQPQHF
clone_size: many; v_call: TRBV23-1; j_call: TRBJ1-4; d_call: TRBD1; cdr3_nt: TGCGCCAGCCGGGACAGGGTGGTTTTGAAACTGTTTTTT; cdr3_aa: CASRDRVVLKLFF
clone_size: many; v_call: TRBV29-1; j_call: TRBJ2-4; d_call: NA; cdr3_nt: TGCAGCGTTGCTGGAGGGCCGCTAGCCAAAAACATTCAGTACTTC; cdr3_aa: CSVAGGPLAKNIQYF
clone_size: many; v_call: TRBV28; j_call: TRBJ2-7; d_call: NA; cdr3_nt: TGTGCCAGCAAAGGACGTGGGGTGTACGAGCAGTACTTC; cdr3_aa: CASKGRGVYEQYF
clone_size: many; v_call: TRBV6-5; j_call: TRBJ2-5; d_call: TRBD1; cdr3_nt: TGTGCCAGTCCCCGATCGCCCCGACAGGGGTACCAAGAGACCCAGTACTTC; cdr3_aa: CASPRSPRQGYQETQYF
clone_size: many; v_call: TRBV7-9; j_call: TRBJ2-7; d_call: TRBD2; cdr3_nt: TGTGCCAGCAGCGACTCGGGACTAGCGGACCGTTTACAGTACTTC; cdr3_aa: CASSDSGLADRLQYF
clone_size: NA; v_call: TRBV7-9; j_call: TRBJ2-7; d_call: NA; cdr3_nt: TGTGCCAGCAGCCCGCCCTACAATTACTACGAGCAGTACTTC; cdr3_aa: CASSPPYNYYEQYF
clone_size: NA; v_call: TRBV20-1; j_call: TRBJ2-3; d_call: TRBD2; cdr3_nt: TGCAGTGCTAGTCTAGCGGGGGGGAACACAGATACGCGGTATTTT; cdr3_aa: CSASLAGGNTDTRYF
clone_size: many; v_call: TRBV6-5; j_call: TRBJ2-1; d_call: TRBD2; cdr3_nt: TGTGCCAGCAGCCTACTAGCGGGGGTCTACAATGAGCAGTTCTTC; cdr3_aa: CASSLLAGVYNEQFF
clone_size: many; v_call: TRBV27; j_call: TRBJ2-7; d_call: NA; cdr3_nt: TGTGCCAGCAGTCCCCTAGACCCGACCTATTCGTACGAGCAGTACTTC; cdr3_aa: CASSPLDPTYSYEQYF
clone_size: NA; v_call: TRBV11-2; j_call: TRBJ2-6; d_call: NA; cdr3_nt: TGTGCCAGCAGCTTATGGGCTGGGGCTGGGGCCAACGTCCTGACTTTC; cdr3_aa: CASSLWAGAGANVLTF
clone_size: many; v_call: TRBV5-4; j_call: TRBJ2-2; d_call: NA; cdr3_nt: TGTGCCAGCAGCTTGTCTGGTTTTAGGACCGGGGAGCTGTTTTTT; cdr3_aa: CASSLSGFRTGELFF
clone_size: few; v_call: TRBV7-9; j_call: TRBJ2-3; d_call: NA; cdr3_nt: TGTGCCAGCACCGACTTTACAGATACGCAGTATTTT; cdr3_aa: CASTDFTDTQYF
clone_size: NA; v_call: TRBV11-2; j_call: TRBJ2-5; d_call: NA; cdr3_nt: TGTGCCAGCGGCTTACCCGGGACCTTAGAGACCCAGTACTTC; cdr3_aa: CASGLPGTLETQYF
clone_size: many; v_call: TRBV7-9; j_call: TRBJ2-3; d_call: NA; cdr3_nt: TGTGCCAGCAGCCACCCCCTCACAGATACGCAGTATTTT; cdr3_aa: CASSHPLTDTQYF
clone_size: NA; v_call: TRBV12-3/TRBV12-4; j_call: TRBJ2-3; d_call: NA; cdr3_nt: TGTGCCAGCAGTCCACAGACACCAGATACGCAGTATTTT; cdr3_aa: CASSPQTPDTQYF
clone_size: many; v_call: TRBV14; j_call: TRBJ1-4; d_call: TRBD1; cdr3_nt: TGTGCCAGCAGCCAAACCGGACAGGGGCGTGAAAAACTGTTTTTT; cdr3_aa: CASSQTGQGREKLFF
clone_size: many; v_call: TRBV7-9; j_call: TRBJ2-7; d_call: NA; cdr3_nt: TGTGCCAGCACCAACCCGGTGTCAGGCACCTACGAGCAGTACTTC; cdr3_aa: CASTNPVSGTYEQYF
clone_size: many; v_call: TRBV20-1; j_call: TRBJ1-6; d_call: NA; cdr3_nt: TGCAGTGCTAGAGATCTTGACAGCCACTCCTATAATTCACCCCTCCACTTT; cdr3_aa: CSARDLDSHSYNSPLHF
clone_size: many; v_call: TRBV6-5; j_call: TRBJ2-7; d_call: TRBD1; cdr3_nt: TGTGCCAGCAGTTCCGGACAGGGGGACGAGCAGTACTTC; cdr3_aa: CASSSGQGDEQYF
clone_size: many; v_call: TRBV7-9; j_call: TRBJ1-4; d_call: NA; cdr3_nt: TGTGCCAGCAGCTTTATGAACCGAGAAAAACTGTTTTTT; cdr3_aa: CASSFMNREKLFF
clone_size: many; v_call: TRBV27; j_call: TRBJ2-7; d_call: TRBD2; cdr3_nt: TGTGCCAGCAGTCCGAGACTAGCGTACGAGCAGTACTTC; cdr3_aa: CASSPRLAYEQYF
clone_size: many; v_call: TRBV7-2; j_call: TRBJ2-3; d_call: NA; cdr3_nt: TGTGCCATCGCGTCGGATAACACAGATACGCAGTATTTT; cdr3_aa: CAIASDNTDTQYF
clone_size: many; v_call: TRBV7-2; j_call: TRBJ2-7; d_call: NA; cdr3_nt: TGTGCCAGCAGCTTCACCGGGGCCCCCTACGAGCAGTACTTC; cdr3_aa: CASSFTGAPYEQYF
clone_size: many; v_call: TRBV12-3/TRBV12-4; j_call: TRBJ2-1; d_call: TRBD2; cdr3_nt: TGTGCCAGCAGTTCATCCGGGACTAGCGGGACAAATGAGCAGTTCTTC; cdr3_aa: CASSSSGTSGTNEQFF
clone_size: many; v_call: TRBV6-5; j_call: TRBJ2-7; d_call: NA; cdr3_nt: TGTGCCAGCAGTTACTCGACGGGATACGAGCAGTACTTC; cdr3_aa: CASSYSTGYEQYF
clone_size: many; v_call: TRBV9; j_call: TRBJ2-3; d_call: NA; cdr3_nt: TGTGCCAGCAGCGTAGCTACTCAGGGATTTATCACAGATACGCAGTATTTT; cdr3_aa: CASSVATQGFITDTQYF
clone_size: many; v_call: TRBV12-3/TRBV12-4; j_call: TRBJ2-7; d_call: TRBD1; cdr3_nt: TGTGCCAGCAGTTCCACAGGGGTCGAGCAGTACTTC; cdr3_aa: CASSSTGVEQYF
clone_size: many; v_call: TRBV28; j_call: TRBJ2-3; d_call: TRBD1; cdr3_nt: TGTGCCAGCAGTCCCCGACAGGGCCCCGTTCAGACAGATACGCAGTATTTT; cdr3_aa: CASSPRQGPVQTDTQYF
clone_size: many; v_call: TRBV5-1; j_call: TRBJ2-7; d_call: TRBD1; cdr3_nt: TGCGCCAGCAGCCTATCTCCGGGGACAGGGTATCGGTACGAGCAGTACTTC; cdr3_aa: CASSLSPGTGYRYEQYF
clone_size: NA; v_call: TRBV4-3; j_call: TRBJ1-4; d_call: TRBD1; cdr3_nt: TGCGCCAGCAGCCAAGACAGGGGGCGAGAAAAACTGTTTTTT; cdr3_aa: CASSQDRGREKLFF
clone_size: many; v_call: TRBV6-2/TRBV6-3; j_call: TRBJ2-3; d_call: NA; cdr3_nt: TGTGCCAGCAGGACGGCCGACGCACTAGTCGTGCCTCACACAGATACGCAGTATTTT; cdr3_aa: CASRTADALVVPHTDTQYF
clone_size: NA; v_call: TRBV5-1; j_call: TRBJ1-1; d_call: NA; cdr3_nt: TGCGCCAGCAGCTCCTCAGAGGATTTCCTGAACACTGAAGCTTTCTTT; cdr3_aa: CASSSSEDFLNTEAFF
clone_size: many; v_call: TRBV7-2; j_call: TRBJ1-1; d_call: NA; cdr3_nt: TGTGCCAGCAGCCTGACCCGTAACACTGAAGCTTTCTTT; cdr3_aa: CASSLTRNTEAFF
clone_size: many; v_call: TRBV7-9; j_call: TRBJ2-7; d_call: NA; cdr3_nt: TGTGCCAGCAGCTTAGACCGGGGGGCGGGAGAGCAGTACTTC; cdr3_aa: CASSLDRGAGEQYF